This T cell receptor beta chain was identified during a study of blood T cell repertoires in COVID-19. The table came from immunoSEQ multiplex PCR; TCRdb's copy has only in-frame clones and leaves some out. The data hold 250,000 to 350,000 clones, with 80% to 90% observed a single time. The germline CDR1 and CDR2 sequences are SGHTA and FQGNSA. V was shortened by 5 bases and J by 2 bases, with 17 bases between the two germline ends. This CDR3 has 16 amino acids. The chain is built from TRBV7-2 and TRBJ2-3; possibly TRBD1 for D (6 bases). The sequence was obtained from a woman aged 45-59 years with acute or convalescent COVID-19. Sequences were obtained from peripheral blood. The CDR3: CASSATRQETTDTQYF. Here the CDR3 DNA reads TGTGCCAGCAGCGCCACCAGACAGGAGACCACAGATACGCAGTATTTT.